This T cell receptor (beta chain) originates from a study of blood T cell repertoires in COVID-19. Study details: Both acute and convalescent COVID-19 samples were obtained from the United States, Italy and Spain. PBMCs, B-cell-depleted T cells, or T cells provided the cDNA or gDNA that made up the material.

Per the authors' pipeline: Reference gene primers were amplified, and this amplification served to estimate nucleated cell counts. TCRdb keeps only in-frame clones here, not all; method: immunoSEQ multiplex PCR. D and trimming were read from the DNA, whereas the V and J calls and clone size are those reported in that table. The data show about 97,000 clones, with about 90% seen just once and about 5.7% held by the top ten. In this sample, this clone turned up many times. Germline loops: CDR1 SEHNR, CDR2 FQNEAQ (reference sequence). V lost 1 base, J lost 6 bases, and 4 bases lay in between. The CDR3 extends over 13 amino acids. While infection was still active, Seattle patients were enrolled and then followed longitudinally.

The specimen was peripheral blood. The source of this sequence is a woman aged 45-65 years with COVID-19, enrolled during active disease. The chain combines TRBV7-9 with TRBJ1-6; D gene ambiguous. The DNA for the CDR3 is TGTGCCAGCAGCTTAGTCAGTAATTCACCCCTCCACTTT. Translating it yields CASSLVSNSPLHF.